The source of this T cell receptor (beta chain) is a study of blood T cell repertoires in COVID-19. Background on the study: Italy, Spain and the United States were the sources of the convalescent and acute COVID-19 samples. PBMCs, B-cell-depleted T cells, or T cells provided the cDNA or gDNA that made up the material.

This CDR3 comprises 16 residues. In germline, CDR1 is SGHTA, CDR2 FQGNSA. V was pared by 4 bases and J by 3 bases, with 8 bases of the junction left unmatched. Seattle enrolled patients during active infection and tracked them longitudinally. Source study methods: Amplification of reference gene primers was used by the study to estimate nucleated cell counts. Method: immunoSEQ multiplex PCR; TCRdb's copy keeps in-frame clones and lacks some. That table gives V, J and clone size, and the DNA gave D and trimming. The repertoire includes a few hundred thousand clones, 88% of them detected once, and around 10% sits in the top ten.

This TCR came from a woman aged 30 to 39 with COVID-19, enrolled during active disease. The sequencing input was peripheral blood. The chain is built from TRBV7-2 and TRBJ2-7; 11 positions agree with TRBD2. The CDR3 reads CASSSQRTSGYYEQYF. The CDR3 nucleotides are TGTGCCAGCAGCTCGCAAAGGACTAGCGGGTACTACGAGCAGTACTTC.